The T cell receptor beta chain under discussion was sequenced for a study of radiation and T cells in renal cell carcinoma. Study-level findings and limits: Top tumor clonotypes rose in blood 2 weeks post-radiation, then contracted.

Described time point: baseline pretreatment blood. Treatment of the sample: 15 Gy SBRT to primary tumor, nephrectomy 4 weeks later. The patient's renal cell carcinoma had clear cell pathology. About this clone itself: What it binds is not known.

The data were produced by immunoSEQ multiplex PCR, yet TCRdb's version contains in-frame clones alone and is incomplete. This table holds about 61,000 clones, roughly 79% found once. Between the trimmed V and J ends, which lost 5 bases and 4 bases, there was a span of 6 bases. The length of the CDR3 is 12 residues. CDR1 and CDR2 (germline): LNHDA, SQIVND (reference sequence). This sequence joins TRBV19 and TRBJ1-3; D is unresolved. This clonotype was obtained from a man between 60 and 75 years old with renal cell carcinoma. The sequences come from blood, collected from a patient whose treatment included radiotherapy and nephrectomy. CDR3 nucleotides: TGTGCCAGTAGTTTCAGCGGAAACACCATATATTTT. Translated, it gives CASSFSGNTIYF.